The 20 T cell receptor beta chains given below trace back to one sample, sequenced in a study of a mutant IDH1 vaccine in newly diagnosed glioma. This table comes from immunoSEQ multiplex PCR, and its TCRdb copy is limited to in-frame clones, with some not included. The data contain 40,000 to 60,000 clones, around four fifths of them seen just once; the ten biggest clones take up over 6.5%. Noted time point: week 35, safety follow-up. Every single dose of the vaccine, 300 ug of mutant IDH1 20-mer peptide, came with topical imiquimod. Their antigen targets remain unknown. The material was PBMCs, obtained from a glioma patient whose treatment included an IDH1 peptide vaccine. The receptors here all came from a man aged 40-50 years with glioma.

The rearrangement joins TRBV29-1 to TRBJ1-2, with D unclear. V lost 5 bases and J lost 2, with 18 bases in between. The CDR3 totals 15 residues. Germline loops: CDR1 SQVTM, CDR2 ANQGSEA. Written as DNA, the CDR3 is TGCAGCGTTCGAAGAGTATTACTACCGAACTATGGCTACACCTTC. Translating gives CSVRRVLLPNYGYTF.

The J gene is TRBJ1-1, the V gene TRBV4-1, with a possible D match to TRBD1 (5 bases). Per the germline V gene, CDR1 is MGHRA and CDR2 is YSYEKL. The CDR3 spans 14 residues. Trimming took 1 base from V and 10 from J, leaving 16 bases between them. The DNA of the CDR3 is TGCGCCAGCAGCCAAGCTGGACAAATAATCGGAGCTTTCTTT. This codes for CASSQAGQIIGAFF.

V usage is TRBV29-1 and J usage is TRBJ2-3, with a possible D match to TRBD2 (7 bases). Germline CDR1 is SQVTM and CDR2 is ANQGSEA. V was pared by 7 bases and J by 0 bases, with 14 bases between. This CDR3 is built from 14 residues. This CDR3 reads CSGGRGASTDTQYF. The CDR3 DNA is TGCAGCGGAGGGAGGGGGGCGAGCACAGATACGCAGTATTTT.

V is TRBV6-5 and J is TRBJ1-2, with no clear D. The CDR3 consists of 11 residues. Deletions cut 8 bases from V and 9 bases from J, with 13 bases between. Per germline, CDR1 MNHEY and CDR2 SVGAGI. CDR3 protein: CASLRGESYTF. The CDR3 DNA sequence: TGTGCCAGCCTCCGCGGGGAAAGCTACACCTTC.

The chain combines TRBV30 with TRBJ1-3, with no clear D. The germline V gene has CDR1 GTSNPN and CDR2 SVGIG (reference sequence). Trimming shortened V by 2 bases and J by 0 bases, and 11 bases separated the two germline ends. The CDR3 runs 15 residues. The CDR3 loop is CAWSSDVSSGNTIYF. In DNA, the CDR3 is TGTGCCTGGAGTTCTGACGTAAGCTCTGGAAACACCATATATTTT.

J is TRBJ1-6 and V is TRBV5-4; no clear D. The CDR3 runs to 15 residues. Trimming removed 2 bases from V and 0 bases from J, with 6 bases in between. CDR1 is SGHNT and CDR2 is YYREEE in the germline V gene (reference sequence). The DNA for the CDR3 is TGTGCCAGCAGCTTAGAGAGCTCCTATAATTCACCCCTCCACTTT. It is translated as CASSLESSYNSPLHF.

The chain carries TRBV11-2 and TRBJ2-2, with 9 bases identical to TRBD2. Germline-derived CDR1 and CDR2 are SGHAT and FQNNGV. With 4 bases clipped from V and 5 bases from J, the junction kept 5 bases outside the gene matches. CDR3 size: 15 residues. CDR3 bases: TGTGCCAGCAGCTCATTAGCGGGGGTGACCGGGGAGCTGTTTTTT. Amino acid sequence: CASSSLAGVTGELFF.

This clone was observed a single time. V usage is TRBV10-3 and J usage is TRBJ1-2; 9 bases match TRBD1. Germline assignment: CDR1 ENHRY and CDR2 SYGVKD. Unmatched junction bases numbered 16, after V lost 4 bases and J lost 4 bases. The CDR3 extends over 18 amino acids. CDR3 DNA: TGTGCCATCAGTGGCATTAGGGACAGGGCCACCGATGTCTATGGCTACACCTTC. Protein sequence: CAISGIRDRATDVYGYTF.

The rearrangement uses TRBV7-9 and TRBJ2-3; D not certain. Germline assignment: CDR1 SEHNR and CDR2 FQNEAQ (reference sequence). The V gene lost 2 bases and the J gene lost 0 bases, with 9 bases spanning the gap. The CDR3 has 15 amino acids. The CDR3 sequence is CASSLQGPSTDTQYF. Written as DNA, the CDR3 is TGTGCCAGCAGCTTACAAGGTCCTAGCACAGATACGCAGTATTTT.

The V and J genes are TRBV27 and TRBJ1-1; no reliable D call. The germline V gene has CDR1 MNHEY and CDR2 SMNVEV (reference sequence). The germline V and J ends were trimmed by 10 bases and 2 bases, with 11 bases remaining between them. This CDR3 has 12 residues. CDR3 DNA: TGTGCCACCCGATCGGGCAACACTGAAGCTTTCTTT. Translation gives CATRSGNTEAFF.

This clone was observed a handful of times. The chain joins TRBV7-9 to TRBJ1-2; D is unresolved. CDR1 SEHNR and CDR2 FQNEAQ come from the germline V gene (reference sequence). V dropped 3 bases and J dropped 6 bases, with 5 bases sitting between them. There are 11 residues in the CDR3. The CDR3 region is CASSFTDGYTF. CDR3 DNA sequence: TGTGCCAGCAGCTTCACAGATGGCTACACCTTC.

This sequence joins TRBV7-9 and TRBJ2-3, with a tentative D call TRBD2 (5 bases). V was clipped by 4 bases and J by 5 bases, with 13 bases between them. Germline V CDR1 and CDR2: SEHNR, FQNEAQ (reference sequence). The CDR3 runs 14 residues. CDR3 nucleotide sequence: TGTGCCAGCAGCTCCGCGGGTAGGGTAGATACGCAGTATTTT. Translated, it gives CASSSAGRVDTQYF.

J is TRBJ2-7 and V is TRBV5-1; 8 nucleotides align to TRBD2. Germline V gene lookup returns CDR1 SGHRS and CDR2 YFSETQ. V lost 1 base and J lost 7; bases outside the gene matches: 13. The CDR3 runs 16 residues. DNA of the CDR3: TGCGCCAGCAGCTTGTTACTAGCGGCGACCTCCTCAGAGCAGTACTTC. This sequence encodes CASSLLLAATSSEQYF. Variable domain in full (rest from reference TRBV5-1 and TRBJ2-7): KAGVTQTPRYLIKTRGQQVTLSCSPISGHRSVSWYQQTPGQGLQFLFEYFSETQRNKGNFPGRFSGRQFSNSRSEMNVSTLELGDSALYLCASSLLLAATSSEQYFGPGTRLTVT.

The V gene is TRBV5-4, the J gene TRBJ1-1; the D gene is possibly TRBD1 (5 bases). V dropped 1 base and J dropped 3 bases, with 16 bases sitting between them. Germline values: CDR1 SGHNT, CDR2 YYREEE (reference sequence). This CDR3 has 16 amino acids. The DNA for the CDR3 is TGTGCCAGCAGCTTGCCGGCCACCCGGGGGGACACTGAAGCTTTCTTT. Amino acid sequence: CASSLPATRGDTEAFF.

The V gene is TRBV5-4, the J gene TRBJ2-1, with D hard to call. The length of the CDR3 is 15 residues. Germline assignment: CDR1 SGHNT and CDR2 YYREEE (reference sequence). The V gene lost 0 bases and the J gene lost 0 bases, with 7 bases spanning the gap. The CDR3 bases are TGTGCCAGCAGCTTGGCGGGTCTCTCCTACAATGAGCAGTTCTTC. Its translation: CASSLAGLSYNEQFF.

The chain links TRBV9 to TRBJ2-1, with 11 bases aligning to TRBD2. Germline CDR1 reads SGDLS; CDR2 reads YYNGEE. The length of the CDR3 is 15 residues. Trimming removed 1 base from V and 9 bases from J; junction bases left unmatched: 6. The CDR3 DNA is TGTGCCAGCAGCGTACGTAGCGGGGGGGCCGTTGAGCAGTTCTTC. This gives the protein CASSVRSGGAVEQFF.

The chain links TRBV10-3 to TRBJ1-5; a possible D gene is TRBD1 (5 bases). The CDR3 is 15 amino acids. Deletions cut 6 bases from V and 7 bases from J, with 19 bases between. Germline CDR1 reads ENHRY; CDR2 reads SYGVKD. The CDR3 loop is CAISRQAGREQPQHF. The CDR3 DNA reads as TGTGCCATCAGCCGACAAGCAGGGAGGGAGCAGCCCCAGCATTTT.

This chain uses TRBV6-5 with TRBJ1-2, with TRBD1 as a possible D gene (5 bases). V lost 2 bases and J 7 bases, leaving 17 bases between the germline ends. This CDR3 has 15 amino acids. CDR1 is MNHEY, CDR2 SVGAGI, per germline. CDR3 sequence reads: CASSYNGGPYAGYTF. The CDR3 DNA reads TGTGCCAGCAGTTACAACGGGGGTCCCTATGCTGGCTACACCTTC.

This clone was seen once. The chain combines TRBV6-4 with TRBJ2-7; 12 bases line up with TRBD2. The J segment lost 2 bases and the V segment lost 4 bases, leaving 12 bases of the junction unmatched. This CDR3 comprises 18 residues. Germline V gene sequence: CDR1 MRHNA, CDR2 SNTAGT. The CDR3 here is CASSGPLAGGRHTYEQYF. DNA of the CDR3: TGTGCCAGCAGTGGCCCCCTAGCGGGGGGGCGGCACACCTACGAGCAGTACTTC.

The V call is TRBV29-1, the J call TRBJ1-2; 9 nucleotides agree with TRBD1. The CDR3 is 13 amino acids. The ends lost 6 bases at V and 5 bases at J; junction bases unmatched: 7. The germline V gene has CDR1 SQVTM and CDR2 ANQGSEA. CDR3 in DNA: TGCAGCGTCGCGACAGGGGGAGATTATGGCTACACCTTC. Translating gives CSVATGGDYGYTF.